These 22 T cell receptor beta chains came from one sample sequenced in a study of shared clonotypes between healthy human individuals. Sequenced by immunoSEQ multiplex PCR; TCRdb stores in-frame clones only, minus some. The data contain about 660,000 clones, approximately 79% of them singletons. Sample: memory CD4+ T cells sorted from blood. The subset was: CD45RA-negative fraction. These receptors originate from a woman under 40 in good health.

The chain couples TRBV29-1 to TRBJ1-2; 8 bases are shared with TRBD1. J lost 3 bases, V lost 6 bases, and 9 bases had no gene match. Germline loops: CDR1 SQVTM, CDR2 ANQGSEA. This CDR3 comprises 14 residues. The chain's CDR3 is CSVARQGTDYGYTF. CDR3 nucleotide sequence: TGCAGCGTCGCGAGACAGGGGACAGACTATGGCTACACCTTC.

There are a few counts of this clone. The rearrangement uses TRBV7-8 and TRBJ2-3; 11 bases line up with TRBD2. V lost 2 bases to trimming and J lost 0 bases; unmatched junction nucleotides: 7. The germline V gene encodes CDR1 SGHVS and CDR2 FQNEAQ. The CDR3 runs 18 residues. CDR3 region: CASSLSSGRPRSTDTQYF. CDR3 DNA sequence: TGTGCCAGCAGCTTATCTAGCGGGAGGCCTAGGAGCACAGATACGCAGTATTTT. Combining the CDR3 with reference TRBV7-8 and TRBJ2-3 gives the whole variable domain GAGVSQSPRYKVAKRGQDVALRCDPISGHVSLFWYQQALGQGPEFLTYFQNEAQLDKSGLPSDRFFAERPEGSVSTLKIQRTQQEDSAVYLCASSLSSGRPRSTDTQYFGPGTRLTVL.

This clone was counted only a few times. V gene TRBV30 combines with J gene TRBJ1-4; tentative D call: TRBD1 (6 bases). V lost 2 bases and J 7 bases, leaving 14 bases between the germline ends. CDR1 and CDR2 from the germline V gene are GTSNPN and SVGIG (reference sequence). The CDR3 extends over 14 amino acids. The CDR3 sequence is CAWSSPGAGEKLFF. The CDR3 DNA is TGTGCCTGGAGTTCCCCAGGGGCGGGTGAAAAACTGTTTTTT.

V and J are TRBV6-1 and TRBJ1-5, with D perhaps matching TRBD1 (5 bases). The CDR3 spans 13 residues. Per germline, CDR1 MNHNS and CDR2 SASEGT. The V and J ends lost 2 bases and 6 bases respectively, with 8 bases between them. CDR3 sequence: CASSEQGGQPQHF. In DNA, the CDR3 is TGTGCCAGCAGTGAACAGGGAGGTCAGCCCCAGCATTTT.

This rearrangement joins TRBV4-1 to TRBJ1-1; D uncertain. The CDR3 loop spans 14 amino acids. V was pared by 2 bases and J by 0 bases, with 7 bases between. Germline V gene sequence: CDR1 MGHRA, CDR2 YSYEKL. As DNA, the CDR3 is TGCGCCAGCAGCCAACCGGGAATGAACACTGAAGCTTTCTTT. Its translation is CASSQPGMNTEAFF.

This rearrangement joins TRBV19 to TRBJ2-5; 7 positions agree with TRBD2. The germline gives CDR1 LNHDA, CDR2 SQIVND (reference sequence). Unmatched junction bases numbered 12, after V lost 9 bases and J lost 5 bases. CDR3 length: 14 amino acids. The DNA of the CDR3 is TGTGCCAGCAGCGGGGACGGGGATCGGGAGACCCAGTACTTC. Translation gives CASSGDGDRETQYF.

The V gene is TRBV6-1, the J gene TRBJ2-7, with 10 bases matching TRBD2. CDR1 MNHNS and CDR2 SASEGT come from the germline V gene. The CDR3 loop spans 14 amino acids. Trimming at V came to 7 bases and at J to 6 bases, leaving 9 bases not matched to a gene. This chain's CDR3 is CASIRLAGVGEQYF. CDR3 in DNA: TGTGCCAGCATTCGGCTAGCGGGAGTAGGCGAGCAGTACTTC.

The V and J genes are TRBV15 and TRBJ1-5, with D possibly TRBD1 on 5 matching bases. Trimming removed 0 bases from V and 7 bases from J, with 7 bases in between. Germline V gene data show CDR1 as LNHNV and CDR2 as YYDKDF (reference sequence). The CDR3 is 13 residues long. DNA of the CDR3: TGTGCCACCAGCAGAGAGAGGGGCCAGCCCCAGCATTTT. The encoded protein is CATSRERGQPQHF. Combining the CDR3 with reference TRBV15 and TRBJ1-5 gives the whole variable domain DAMVIQNPRYQVTQFGKPVTLSCSQTLNHNVMYWYQQKSSQAPKLLFHYYDKDFNNEADTPDNFQSRRPNTSFCFLDIRSPGLGDTAMYLCATSRERGQPQHFGDGTRLSIL.

Comment on this clone: The sample has other DNA sequences that encode this CDR3 too. This rearrangement joins TRBV2 to TRBJ2-2; 10 bases are shared with TRBD2. V was pared by 6 bases and J by 2 bases, with 3 bases of the junction left unmatched. Germline V CDR1 and CDR2: SNHLY, FYNNEI. The CDR3 runs to 15 residues. Written as DNA, the CDR3 is TGTGCCAGCAGGAGGACTAGCGGAAACACCGGGGAGCTGTTTTTT. Translating gives CASRRTSGNTGELFF.

This chain connects TRBV5-6 to TRBJ2-4; no firm D call. V lost 1 base to trimming and J lost 2 bases, with 10 bases between them. From germline, CDR1 is SGHDT and CDR2 YYEEEE. This CDR3 has 15 amino acids. The CDR3 sequence: CASSLNFFSKNIQYF. CDR3 in DNA: TGTGCCAGCAGCTTGAATTTTTTTTCCAAAAACATTCAGTACTTC.

The rearrangement joins TRBV7-8 to TRBJ1-1; TRBD1 matches 7 bases. Germline-derived CDR1 and CDR2 are SGHVS and FQNEAQ. The CDR3 contains 16 residues. J gave up 0 bases and V 5 bases, and 9 bases lay outside the gene matches. The DNA of the CDR3 is TGTGCCAGCAGCGGGAAGGGACAGCTCATGAACACTGAAGCTTTCTTT. Translating gives CASSGKGQLMNTEAFF. Looking up the rest from reference TRBV7-8 and TRBJ1-1 gives the full variable domain: GAGVSQSPRYKVAKRGQDVALRCDPISGHVSLFWYQQALGQGPEFLTYFQNEAQLDKSGLPSDRFFAERPEGSVSTLKIQRTQQEDSAVYLCASSGKGQLMNTEAFFGQGTRLTVV.

The V call is TRBV28, the J call TRBJ2-7; 9 nucleotides align to TRBD1. The CDR3 is made up of 13 amino acids. V shed 7 bases and J 4 bases; nucleotides not matched to a gene: 5. Germline loops: CDR1 MDHEN, CDR2 SYDVKM. The CDR3: CASITGGGYEQYF. CDR3 bases: TGTGCCAGCATAACAGGGGGCGGGTACGAGCAGTACTTC.

The V gene is TRBV28, the J gene TRBJ2-3; D unresolved. V was clipped by 5 bases and J by 4 bases, with 4 bases between them. The CDR3 extends over 11 amino acids. CDR1 and CDR2 from the germline V gene are MDHEN and SYDVKM. This chain's CDR3 is CASSEADTQYF. The CDR3 bases are TGTGCCAGCAGTGAGGCAGATACGCAGTATTTT.

This CDR3 is CASSLQEYAYGYTF. The CDR3 nucleotides read TGTGCCAGCAGTTTACAAGAATACGCCTATGGCTACACCTTC. The chain carries TRBV28 and TRBJ1-2; D unresolved. Trimming pared 2 bases from V and 4 bases from J, leaving 11 bases between. The CDR3 runs 14 residues. CDR1 and CDR2 (germline): MDHEN, SYDVKM.

This clone was seen more than once but under ten times. The chain couples TRBV25-1 to TRBJ2-7; 10 nucleotides align to TRBD2. Unmatched junction bases numbered 9, after V lost 7 bases and J lost 0 bases. CDR3 size: 16 residues. Germline V gives CDR1 MGHDK, CDR2 SYGVNS. DNA for the CDR3: TGTGCCAGCATCTCATCCTCTAGCGGGAGCTCCTACGAGCAGTACTTC. It yields the protein CASISSSSGSSYEQYF.

The genes are TRBV28 and TRBJ1-4, with D maybe TRBD1 (6 bases). Germline-derived CDR1 and CDR2 are MDHEN and SYDVKM. The CDR3 has 17 amino acids. V lost 1 base to trimming and J lost 7 bases, with 19 bases between them. CDR3 coding DNA: TGTGCCAGCAGTTTATACGGCAGGGGCAGGGATCTTGAAAAACTGTTTTTT. It codes for CASSLYGRGRDLEKLFF.

The J gene is TRBJ2-2, the V gene TRBV5-1; D ambiguous. The length of the CDR3 is 17 residues. CDR1 SGHRS and CDR2 YFSETQ come from the germline V gene. V was pared by 0 bases and J by 1 base, with 13 bases between. CDR3 in DNA: TGCGCCAGCAGCTTGGGGTTTCGGCAGATGAACACCGGGGAGCTGTTTTTT. Amino acid sequence: CASSLGFRQMNTGELFF.

This clone was seen a few times. V gene TRBV5-1 combines with J gene TRBJ2-1; 8 nucleotides align to TRBD2. V trimming: 7 bases; J trimming: 5 bases; junction bases outside the gene matches: 11. Per germline, CDR1 SGHRS and CDR2 YFSETQ. This CDR3 has 15 amino acids. The DNA for the CDR3 is TGCGCCAGCCGCGTGGGAGCGGGAGCCGACAATGAGCAGTTCTTC. This translates into CASRVGAGADNEQFF.

This chain joins TRBV19 and TRBJ2-1; 11 bases are a match to TRBD2. V lost 5 bases, J lost 7 bases, and 10 bases stayed unmatched. Germline loops: CDR1 LNHDA, CDR2 SQIVND (reference sequence). The CDR3 loop spans 16 amino acids. CDR3 sequence (DNA): TGTGCCAGTAGTGCGGGACTAGCGGCCCGGAGGAATGAGCAGTTCTTC. Amino acid sequence: CASSAGLAARRNEQFF.

The chain couples TRBV5-6 to TRBJ2-5; TRBD2 agrees at 7 bases. The trim removed 1 base at V and 2 bases at J, leaving 5 bases unmatched. The CDR3 length is 15 residues. Germline V gene data show CDR1 as SGHDT and CDR2 as YYEEEE. The CDR3 DNA reads TGTGCCAGCAGCTTGCTGGGACTACTACAAGAGACCCAGTACTTC. It translates to CASSLLGLLQETQYF.

The V gene is TRBV4-1, the J gene TRBJ2-2; 7 bases fit TRBD1. Germline V gene sequence: CDR1 MGHRA, CDR2 YSYEKL. V shed 3 bases and J 6 bases; nucleotides not matched to a gene: 7. The CDR3 covers 15 residues. The DNA of the CDR3 is TGCGCCAGCAGCCATCTCGGGACAGCGTCCGGGGAGCTGTTTTTT. It yields the protein CASSHLGTASGELFF.

The CDR3 DNA reads TGTGCCAGCAGCTCAGGGTCAGGGGCAGGGGTTGGCTACACCTTC. Translating it yields CASSSGSGAGVGYTF. The chain links TRBV11-2 to TRBJ1-2; perhaps TRBD1 as D (6 bases). In germline, CDR1 is SGHAT, CDR2 FQNNGV. V was shortened by 4 bases and J by 7 bases, with 19 bases between the two germline ends. This CDR3 contains 15 residues.